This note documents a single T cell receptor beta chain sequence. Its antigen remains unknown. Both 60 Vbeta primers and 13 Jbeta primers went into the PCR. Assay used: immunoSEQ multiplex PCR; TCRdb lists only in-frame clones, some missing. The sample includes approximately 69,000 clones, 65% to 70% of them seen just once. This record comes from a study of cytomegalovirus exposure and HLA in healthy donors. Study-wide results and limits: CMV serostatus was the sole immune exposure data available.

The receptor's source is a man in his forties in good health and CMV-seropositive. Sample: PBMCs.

The chain's CDR3 is CASLEQGTGWIRGGYTF. The CDR3 nucleotides read TGCGCCAGCCTAGAGCAGGGGACAGGGTGGATACGGGGAGGCTACACCTTC. The J gene is TRBJ1-2, the V gene TRBV23-1, with 9 bases matching TRBD1. TRBV23-1 is an ORF for which the function is uncertain. V gave up 8 bases and J gave up 8 bases; unmatched junction bases: 21. The CDR3 consists of 17 residues.